The text below deals with one T cell receptor (beta chain). Its specific antigen is unknown. Base qualities are not provided; no much larger clone lies one nucleotide away. The sample belongs to a study of immune heterogeneity within non-small cell lung tumors (dated by TCRdb to 2016 to 2019). General notes on the study: By histology, the tumors included some ten non-squamous carcinomas, 4 squamous cell carcinomas and 1 tumor not otherwise specified. To examine intratumoral immune heterogeneity, the study used whole-exome sequencing, RNA-seq and TCR beta repertoire sequencing on multiple spatially distinct regions of each NSCLC tumor. TCR repertoires were analyzed from 57 tumor loci of approximately 16 patients, whereas transcriptome data were available for only around 48 loci from 11 to 13 patients. Binding of neoantigens to the HLA alleles of each patient was predicted with netMHCpan-3.0 for mutant peptides of 8 to 11 amino acids.

On the study overall, not on this receptor specifically: Local tumor mutational burden and local T-cell repertoire clonality had a statistically significant but moderate positive correlation (R about 0.35). High-frequency TCR beta clonotypes were largely distinct between individual patients. Within a given patient, the same dominant CDR3B clonotypes showed up repeatedly across loci, although different tumor locations also carried unique high-frequency clones.

The TCR beta CDR3 region was amplified with a multiplex PCR system whose first round ran for roughly 11 cycles using 32 V-gene forward primers and 13 J-gene reverse primers. The first PCR round was done with a QIAGEN Multiplex PCR Kit, and the primer sequences were filed in Chinese patent CN105087789A. In a second PCR round, Illumina universal primers were added with the Phusion High-Fidelity PCR Kit. The TCR libraries underwent paired-end sequencing with a read length of 151 bp on the Illumina HiSeq X Ten platform. On the authors' methods: Cutadapt was used to discard reads without multiplex PCR primers, PEAR merged the read pairs, and MiXCR with default settings called the CDR3 regions. Repertoire diversity was assessed by Shannon entropy, and clonality was calculated as one minus the Shannon entropy divided by the ln of the count of productive unique sequences. Clonotypes present at frequencies of at least 0.5% were defined as dominant or high-frequency T-cell clones. TCRdb itself trimmed the public reads at Q25 with fastp, ran MiXCR and retained productive beta chains. Rows are unified per CDR3 protein, each entry keeping the most common DNA and genes. The V and J calls, along with clone size, are taken from TCRdb and not from the paper's own processing. A total of 20,000 to 25,000 distinct CDR3 sequences appear in this sample, about 25% of them only once. The ten largest account for around 3.8% of the sample.

Trimming takes 2 bases off V and 5 bases off J; junction bases not matched to a gene: 8. CDR1 and CDR2, per the germline V gene (reference sequence), are SGHAT and FQDESV. From the cysteine up to the phenylalanine, the CDR3 has a length of 15 residues. The entry retains the CDR3 DNA only, 45 bases that are in frame from base 1. Genomic DNA extracted from bulk tumor tissue served as TCR template, with 600 ng gDNA amplified per sample. Multiple biopsies per primary tumor were taken during surgery, spaced as far apart as possible within the tumor mass. The study cohort was described as untreated and was composed of newly diagnosed NSCLC cases undergoing curative surgery. The donors were roughly 15 patients with newly diagnosed non-small cell lung cancer who were having surgery with curative intent. Two independent pathologists examined the resected tumor masses. Only high-quality DNA and RNA samples were carried forward to sequencing.

This receptor was obtained from a man aged 35 to 55 with non-small cell lung cancer. Recombination joined TRBV11-1 with TRBJ2-5; the central 7 bases match TRBD2. Source material: lung tumor tissue. The sequenced DNA is TGTGCCAGCAGCTTACGCGGGAGCGGCCAGGAGACCCAGTACTTC. Its translation is CASSLRGSGQETQYF.